This passage covers 30 T cell receptor beta chains from one sample sequenced in a study of cytomegalovirus exposure and HLA in healthy donors (TCRdb year 2017). Libraries were constructed by the immunoSEQ multiplex PCR assay. A mixture of 60 forward primers for TCR Vbeta segments and 13 reverse primers for TCR Jbeta segments was used in the multiplex PCR. Not all clones reach the TCRdb copy of this immuneACCESS table, which keeps in-frame sequences only. Checked studies attribute under half of the gap to unresolved V genes and leave the rest unexplained. The sample has about 170,000 clones on record, under 80% of them singletons. The leading ten clones occupy around 3% of the sample. The sample was PBMCs. The receptors shown here come from a man in his forties in good health and CMV-seronegative.

The chain combines TRBV5-4 with TRBJ1-1; maybe TRBD1 (6 bases). Trimming removed 0 bases at V and 4 bases at J, with 13 bases between. This CDR3 contains 15 residues. Germline V gene sequence: CDR1 SGHNT, CDR2 YYREEE (reference sequence). CDR3 in amino acids: CASSLEWRGGTEAFF. CDR3 nucleotide sequence: TGTGCCAGCAGCTTGGAATGGAGGGGGGGCACTGAAGCTTTCTTT.

The genes are TRBV19 and TRBJ2-7; 8 nucleotides agree with TRBD1. With 8 bases clipped from V and 3 bases from J, the junction kept 12 bases outside the gene matches. Germline CDR1 and CDR2: LNHDA and SQIVND (reference sequence). The CDR3 spans 15 residues. The CDR3, as DNA: TGTGCCAGTGGAAAACAGGGGGACGATGGCTACGAGCAGTACTTC. It is translated as CASGKQGDDGYEQYF.

This clone was counted a few times. The gene calls are TRBV6-4 and TRBJ2-3, with a weak D call TRBD1 (6 bases). Per the germline V gene, CDR1 is MRHNA and CDR2 is SNTAGT. V shed 5 bases and J shed 4 bases, with 13 bases lying between them. There are 14 residues in the CDR3. CDR3 sequence: CASSITGYPDTQYF. The CDR3 nucleotides read TGTGCCAGCAGTATCACAGGGTACCCAGATACGCAGTATTTT.

This clone has a handful of counts. The V and J genes are TRBV2 and TRBJ1-4; D is unclear. CDR1 is SNHLY, CDR2 FYNNEI, per germline. The V end was cut by 1 base, the J end by 7 bases, with 10 bases between. The CDR3 runs to 14 residues. CDR3 amino acids: CASSEGERSEKLFF. The CDR3 DNA sequence: TGTGCCAGCAGTGAAGGAGAGCGAAGTGAAAAACTGTTTTTT.

This clone was detected once. The chain has TRBV9 and TRBJ1-2; D is perhaps TRBD1 (6 bases). This CDR3 has 13 amino acids. Trimming left V 4 bases short and J 3 bases short, with 10 bases between. Germline assignment: CDR1 SGDLS and CDR2 YYNGEE. CDR3 sequence reads: CASSLTGYYGYTF. CDR3 DNA: TGTGCCAGCAGCTTGACAGGCTACTATGGCTACACCTTC.

This CDR3 reads CASSLSSGAYGEQYF. The DNA for the CDR3 is TGTGCCAGCAGTTTGTCCAGCGGGGCCTACGGTGAGCAGTACTTC. V usage is TRBV6-6 and J usage is TRBJ2-7; TRBD2 aligns across 7 bases. The CDR3 has 15 residues. Germline-derived CDR1 and CDR2 are MNHNY and SVGAGI (reference sequence). Trimming cost V 4 bases and J 7 bases; bases outside gene matches: 13.

The V call is TRBV28, the J call TRBJ2-3, with 7 bases identical to TRBD1. The V gene end was trimmed by 6 bases and the J gene end by 0 bases; junction bases not matched to a gene: 6. Germline loops: CDR1 MDHEN, CDR2 SYDVKM. This CDR3 spans 15 amino acids. CDR3 amino acids: CASSPPTGSTDTQYF. CDR3 coding DNA: TGTGCCAGCAGCCCCCCGACAGGGAGCACAGATACGCAGTATTTT.

The gene calls are TRBV28 and TRBJ1-3, with 8 bases that match TRBD1. The V segment lost 1 base and the J segment 7 bases; nucleotides outside the gene matches: 6. Germline CDR1 and CDR2: MDHEN and SYDVKM. The CDR3 sequence is 15 residues long. CDR3 coding DNA: TGTGCCAGCAGTTTATTGGGTACAGGGGGGAACACCATATATTTT. Protein sequence: CASSLLGTGGNTIYF.

The chain carries TRBV6-1 and TRBJ1-1, with 11 bases fitting TRBD1. Germline V gene sequence: CDR1 MNHNS, CDR2 SASEGT. CDR3 size: 13 residues. J gave up 11 bases and V 6 bases, and 8 bases lay outside the gene matches. CDR3 sequence reads: CASRDRDRGWAFF. Here the CDR3 DNA reads TGTGCCAGCAGGGACCGGGACAGGGGGTGGGCTTTCTTT.

This clone occurred a few times. The V and J genes are TRBV6-5 and TRBJ1-5; D might be TRBD1 (6 bases). The CDR3 is 14 amino acids. V lost 5 bases to trimming and J lost 5 bases, with 13 bases between them. The germline gives CDR1 MNHEY, CDR2 SVGAGI. This CDR3 is CASSTTGLYQPQHF. The DNA for the CDR3 is TGTGCCAGCAGTACAACAGGGCTTTATCAGCCCCAGCATTTT.

The genes are TRBV5-1 and TRBJ2-7; 11 nucleotides line up with TRBD1. V was pared by 4 bases and J by 3 bases, with 6 bases of the junction left unmatched. The CDR3 runs to 15 residues. The germline V gene has CDR1 SGHRS and CDR2 YFSETQ. The CDR3 coding sequence is TGCGCCAGCAGCCAGGCTGGGACAGGGGGCTACGAGCAGTACTTC. As protein: CASSQAGTGGYEQYF.

This clone is a singleton in its sample. The V gene is TRBV4-1, the J gene TRBJ2-5; TRBD1 aligns across 7 bases. The CDR3 spans 15 residues. J gave up 5 bases and V 3 bases, and 9 bases lay outside the gene matches. Germline V lookup: CDR1 MGHRA, CDR2 YSYEKL. CDR3 coding DNA: TGCGCCAGCAGCCACGGTGACAGGGATTGGGAGACCCAGTACTTC. Translated: CASSHGDRDWETQYF.

In regard to this clone: The junction departs from the called germline gene at one end, perhaps through a read error. The CDR3 region is CSSSPMNTEAFF. In DNA, the CDR3 is TGTTCCAGCAGCCCAATGAACACTGAAGCTTTCTTT. The chain carries TRBV7-9 and TRBJ1-1; D is ambiguous. The CDR3 is 12 amino acids. Germline CDR1 and CDR2: SEHNR and FQNEAQ (reference sequence).

This clone was observed a few times. This sequence joins TRBV6-5 and TRBJ1-1; perhaps TRBD1 as D (5 bases). This CDR3 spans 13 amino acids. V was shortened by 6 bases and J by 1 base, with 9 bases between the two germline ends. Looked up from germline, CDR1 is MNHEY and CDR2 is SVGAGI. For the CDR3, the DNA is TGTGCCAGCAGACCCGACAGGAACACTGAAGCTTTCTTT. This gives the protein CASRPDRNTEAFF.

This chain uses TRBV27 with TRBJ2-5; the match to TRBD2 covers 12 bases. Germline lookup yields CDR1 MNHEY and CDR2 SMNVEV (reference sequence). Trimming removed 3 bases from V and 4 bases from J; junction bases left unmatched: 9. The CDR3 consists of 17 residues. In nucleotides, the CDR3 is TGTGCCAGCAGTTTCAGGCTAGCGGGAGGGCCGGGAGAGACCCAGTACTTC. This codes for CASSFRLAGGPGETQYF.

This clone has only one observation. The chain employs TRBV5-4 and TRBJ2-1; D is possibly TRBD2 (6 bases). The CDR3 has 15 residues. With 4 bases removed from V and 4 bases from J, the gap between germline ends came to 15 bases. Germline CDR1 reads SGHNT; CDR2 reads YYREEE (reference sequence). DNA for the CDR3: TGTGCCAGCAGCACGGAGGGTGTCCGTTACAATGAGCAGTTCTTC. Translating it yields CASSTEGVRYNEQFF. Full variable domain (remainder filled in from reference TRBV5-4 and TRBJ2-1): ETGVTQSPTHLIKTRGQQVTLRCSSQSGHNTVSWYQQALGQGPQFIFQYYREEENGRGNFPPRFSGLQFPNYSSELNVNALELDDSALYLCASSTEGVRYNEQFFGPGTRLTVL.

This chain links TRBV5-1 with TRBJ1-3, with D hard to call. Germline V lookup: CDR1 SGHRS, CDR2 YFSETQ. V lost 0 bases to trimming and J lost 0 bases, with 7 bases between them. The CDR3 runs to 15 residues. The CDR3 DNA follows: TGCGCCAGCAGCTTGGCCCCCAGCTCTGGAAACACCATATATTTT. Amino acids: CASSLAPSSGNTIYF.

The V call is TRBV2, the J call TRBJ2-3; the D is unclear. The germline V gene has CDR1 SNHLY and CDR2 FYNNEI. This CDR3 has 11 residues. V was shortened by 7 bases and J by 3 bases, with 5 bases between the two germline ends. CDR3 sequence (DNA): TGTGCCAGCATCGGGACAGATACGCAGTATTTT. It translates to CASIGTDTQYF.

This clone turned up a few times. The V gene is TRBV10-1, the J gene TRBJ1-6; tentatively, D is TRBD1 (6 bases). The CDR3 sequence is 15 residues long. Trimming took 8 bases from V and 0 from J, leaving 11 bases between them. In germline, CDR1 is WNHNN, CDR2 SYGVQD (reference sequence). In nucleotides, the CDR3 is TGCGCCAGCGGGGGCGTTTGCTCCTATAATTCACCCCTCCACTTT. This codes for CASGGVCSYNSPLHF.

This clone was observed a few times. The genes are TRBV10-3 and TRBJ1-1; 10 bases are a match to TRBD1. V lost 7 bases, J lost 5 bases, and 7 bases stayed unmatched. Germline V CDR1 and CDR2: ENHRY, SYGVKD. The CDR3 loop spans 14 amino acids. CDR3 in amino acids: CAITLDRGGTEAFF. Here the CDR3 DNA reads TGTGCCATCACCCTGGACAGGGGGGGGACTGAAGCTTTCTTT.

This clone has more than one count but fewer than ten. V and J are TRBV11-2 and TRBJ2-7; 10 bases match TRBD2. Germline V gene data show CDR1 as SGHAT and CDR2 as FQNNGV. The length of the CDR3 is 17 residues. The ends lost 2 bases at V and 1 base at J; junction bases unmatched: 8. This chain's CDR3 is CASSLNPTSGKSYEQYF. For the CDR3, the DNA is TGTGCCAGCAGCTTAAATCCCACTAGCGGGAAGTCCTACGAGCAGTACTTC.

This rearrangement joins TRBV5-1 to TRBJ2-5; D perhaps matches TRBD2 (6 bases). This CDR3 spans 15 amino acids. The germline V gene encodes CDR1 SGHRS and CDR2 YFSETQ. Trimming took 2 bases from V and 5 from J, leaving 16 bases between them. CDR3 loop: CASSFDGGSRETQYF. The CDR3 DNA sequence: TGCGCCAGCAGCTTTGACGGGGGTAGCCGGGAGACCCAGTACTTC.

The V and J genes are TRBV18 and TRBJ2-3; 7 bases are shared with TRBD1. Germline V lookup: CDR1 KGHSH, CDR2 LQKENI. The CDR3 sequence is 15 residues long. The V and J ends lost 3 bases and 7 bases, in that order; junction bases with no gene match: 10. In DNA, the CDR3 is TGTGCCAGCTCACCCAAGGACAGGCCCGTTTATACGCAGTATTTT. This codes for CASSPKDRPVYTQYF.

The V call is TRBV25-1, the J call TRBJ2-2; TRBD1 matches at 8 bases. V was pared by 6 bases and J by 4 bases, with 4 bases of the junction left unmatched. The CDR3 sequence is 14 residues long. Germline loops: CDR1 MGHDK, CDR2 SYGVNS. This chain's CDR3 is CASSRGQSTGELFF. CDR3 coding DNA: TGTGCCAGCAGCAGGGGGCAGAGCACCGGGGAGCTGTTTTTT.

V and J are TRBV29-1 and TRBJ2-7, with D tentatively TRBD1 (6 bases). CDR3 length: 13 residues. Germline lookup yields CDR1 SQVTM and CDR2 ANQGSEA. V lost 7 bases and J 4 bases, leaving 17 bases between the germline ends. The CDR3 reads CSGASGQQYEQYF. The CDR3 DNA sequence: TGCAGCGGTGCTTCGGGACAACAATACGAGCAGTACTTC.

The CDR3 nucleotides are TGTGCCAGCAGCCAAGGGACAGTCACCGGAAACACCATATATTTT. This encodes CASSQGTVTGNTIYF. The rearrangement links TRBV6-5 to TRBJ1-3; 7 nucleotides align to TRBD1. CDR1 and CDR2 (germline): MNHEY, SVGAGI. This CDR3 region has 15 residues. V gave up 6 bases and J gave up 4 bases; unmatched junction bases: 9.

The rearrangement joins TRBV27 to TRBJ2-3; D possibly corresponds to TRBD2 (6 bases). Germline V gene lookup returns CDR1 MNHEY and CDR2 SMNVEV (reference sequence). The CDR3 totals 16 residues. V was trimmed by 3 bases and J by 11 bases, leaving 24 bases between them. CDR3 residues: CASSFTSSPQGEMQYF. The CDR3 DNA reads TGTGCCAGCAGTTTCACTAGCTCCCCCCAAGGTGAGATGCAGTATTTT.

As concerns this clone: The junction and the germline gene differ at one end; a read error may be behind it. The V gene is TRBV6-1, the J gene TRBJ2-7; 10 nucleotides agree with TRBD2. The CDR3 has 14 amino acids. The germline CDR1 and CDR2 sequences are MNHNS and SASEGT. The CDR3 loop is CVSSLLAGVYEQYF. DNA of the CDR3: TGTGTCAGCAGTCTCCTAGCGGGGGTCTACGAGCAGTACTTC.

The CDR3 region has the DNA TGTGCCAGCAGCGTAGACATAAACACTGAAGCTTTCTTT. Translating it yields CASSVDINTEAFF. This chain connects TRBV9 to TRBJ1-1; D is undetermined. The CDR3 loop spans 13 amino acids. Trimming removed 0 bases at V and 2 bases at J, with 5 bases between. Germline V gives CDR1 SGDLS, CDR2 YYNGEE.

The chain carries TRBV28 and TRBJ1-2; the match to TRBD1 covers 9 bases. Per the germline V gene, CDR1 is MDHEN and CDR2 is SYDVKM. This CDR3 has 14 amino acids. The V and J ends lost 6 bases and 8 bases, in that order; junction bases with no gene match: 10. The CDR3 DNA reads TGTGCCAGCAGCTTAACAGGGGGCGATGGAGGCTACACCTTC. This gives the protein CASSLTGGDGGYTF.